Listed below are T cell receptor beta chains from one sample, sequenced in a study of T cell repertoires in cytomegalovirus infection. TCRdb processed the reads anew with MiXCR; each CDR3 protein has one entry. Seen here are over 150,000 distinct CDR3 sequences, approximately 15% observed once, and the top ten hold around 27%. The source material was PBMCs. The receptors stem from a human donor in good health (CMV status not recorded). Some clones in this sample may be carry-over from other donors' samples. Both conserved end residues are part of each CDR3. A D gene is named only where the DNA matches it firmly. Size is stated for part of the rows, as once, few or many counts, or as a class when the clone is expanded.

cdr3_aa cdr3_nt j_call clone_size v_call d_call
CASSQDVLGQSSGNTIYF TGTGCCAGCAGCCAAGATGTCCTAGGACAGAGCTCTGGAAACACCATATATTTT TRBJ1-3 few TRBV4-2 -
CASSLAMAGLTWYEQYF TGTGCCAGCAGCTTAGCGATGGCTGGGTTAACTTGGTACGAGCAGTACTTC TRBJ2-7 many TRBV7-9 -
CASSGTGLASEAFF TGCGCCAGCAGCGGGACAGGATTAGCGTCTGAAGCTTTCTTT TRBJ1-1 - TRBV5-1 TRBD1
CASSQASTSPIADTQYF TGTGCCAGCAGCCAAGCTTCGACTAGTCCAATCGCAGATACGCAGTATTTT TRBJ2-3 few TRBV4-1 -
CASSLNPSTGELFF TGTGCCAGCAGCTTAAACCCGTCCACGGGGGAGCTGTTTTTT TRBJ2-2 many TRBV7-9 -
CASSFGSGNTGELFF TGTGCCAGCAGCTTTGGTAGCGGGAACACCGGGGAGCTGTTTTTT TRBJ2-2 few TRBV5-4 -
CASSYHRLEVGETQYF TGTGCCAGCAGTTACCATCGACTAGAAGTAGGAGAGACCCAGTACTTC TRBJ2-5 - TRBV6-2/TRBV6-3 -
CSVGAGGNQPQHF TGCAGCGTTGGGGCAGGGGGCAATCAGCCCCAGCATTTT TRBJ1-5 many TRBV29-1 -
CASSLNAQETQYF TGTGCCAGCAGCTTGAACGCCCAAGAGACCCAGTACTTC TRBJ2-5 many TRBV5-4 -
CASSLGDRLTDTQYF TGCGCCAGCAGCTTGGGGGACAGACTGACAGATACGCAGTATTTT TRBJ2-3 - TRBV5-1 TRBD1
CASSPVGLSNQPQHF TGTGCCAGCAGCCCGGTGGGTCTTAGCAATCAGCCCCAGCATTTT TRBJ1-5 many TRBV7-2 -
CASSLGLYTGELFF TGTGCCAGCAGCCTCGGACTGTACACCGGGGAGCTGTTTTTT TRBJ2-2 few TRBV7-2 -
CASSSRGHYGYTF TGTGCCAGCAGCTCCCGGGGCCACTATGGCTACACCTTC TRBJ1-2 - TRBV5-6 -
CASSGRDSLATNYGYTF TGTGCCAGCAGCGGCCGGGACAGCCTTGCAACTAACTATGGCTACACCTTC TRBJ1-2 many TRBV7-2 TRBD1
CASSPTATNEKLFF TGCGCCAGCAGCCCCACCGCAACTAATGAAAAACTGTTTTTT TRBJ1-4 few TRBV5-1 -
CASSSGLNYEQYF TGTGCCAGCAGCTCGGGACTAAACTACGAGCAGTACTTC TRBJ2-7 many TRBV5-4 TRBD2
CSCVEDSLAGVTDTQYF TGCAGCTGTGTGGAGGATTCACTAGCGGGAGTTACAGATACGCAGTATTTT TRBJ2-3 - TRBV29-1 TRBD2
CASSYRGGGAYEQYF TGTGCCAGCTCCTACCGCGGCGGGGGGGCCTACGAGCAGTACTTC TRBJ2-7 many TRBV7-8 TRBD2
CASSVARETYEQYF TGTGCCAGCAGCGTAGCCAGGGAAACCTACGAGCAGTACTTC TRBJ2-7 - TRBV9 -
CASSLRTGLREQYF TGCGCCAGCAGCCTACGGACAGGTCTAAGGGAGCAGTACTTC TRBJ2-7 many TRBV4-1 TRBD1
CASSFILTEAFF TGTGCCAGCAGCTTTATATTAACTGAAGCTTTCTTT TRBJ1-1 many TRBV6-1 -
CASSLVGTGQYEQYF TGTGCCAGCAGCTTAGTCGGGACAGGGCAATACGAGCAGTACTTC TRBJ2-7 once TRBV13 TRBD1
CASRSPDRKLNQPQHF TGTGCCAGCAGATCACCTGACAGGAAGCTAAATCAGCCCCAGCATTTT TRBJ1-5 - TRBV7-9 -
CASSSGTGDFVYGYTF TGCGCCAGCAGCTCCGGGACAGGGGATTTCGTCTATGGCTACACCTTC TRBJ1-2 many TRBV5-1 TRBD1
CASSQLASGSDTQYF TGTGCCAGCAGTCAGCTAGCGAGTGGATCAGATACGCAGTATTTT TRBJ2-3 many TRBV2 -
CSASVGAVGTYEQYF TGCAGTGCTAGTGTAGGCGCGGTCGGAACCTACGAGCAGTACTTC TRBJ2-7 many TRBV20-1 -
CASSLGAGGLYNEQFF TGTGCCAGCAGCTTAGGAGCGGGAGGGCTGTACAATGAGCAGTTCTTC TRBJ2-1 few TRBV7-9 TRBD2
CASSPSGTGTYEQYF TGTGCCAGCAGCCCTTCCGGGACAGGGACCTACGAGCAGTACTTC TRBJ2-7 - TRBV25-1 TRBD1
CASSPQGTANSGELFF TGTGCCAGCAGCCCCCAGGGGACCGCGAACTCCGGGGAGCTGTTTTTT TRBJ2-2 - TRBV7-6 -
CASSEGLARGWETQYF TGTGCCAGCAGTGAGGGGCTAGCGCGGGGGTGGGAGACCCAGTACTTC TRBJ2-5 - TRBV2 TRBD2
CASSETSGRILGSYNEQFF TGTGCCAGCAGTGAGACTAGCGGGAGGATCCTGGGCTCCTACAATGAGCAGTTCTTC TRBJ2-1 many TRBV28 TRBD2
CASSEGGYPDTQYF TGTGCCAGCAGTGAAGGGGGGTACCCAGATACGCAGTATTTT TRBJ2-3 few TRBV2 -
CSVVRLAGVRVYNEKFF TGCAGCGTTGTTCGGCTAGCGGGAGTAAGGGTTTACAATGAGAAGTTCTTC TRBJ2-1 - TRBV29-1 TRBD2
CASRTGTGPRSTEAFF TGTGCCAGCAGAACTGGTACAGGGCCTAGAAGCACTGAAGCTTTCTTT TRBJ1-1 few TRBV27 -
CASSLTGDSGYTF TGTGCCAGCAGCTTGACAGGGGACTCTGGCTACACCTTC TRBJ1-2 many TRBV7-3 TRBD1
CATRTDAVNEQFF TGTGCCACCAGGACCGACGCCGTCAATGAGCAGTTCTTC TRBJ2-1 many TRBV2 -
CASRKEGLAGPSSYEQYF TGTGCCAGTAGGAAAGAGGGGCTAGCGGGCCCGTCCTCCTACGAGCAGTACTTC TRBJ2-7 many TRBV19 TRBD2
CASRKDPTQGGYTF TGTGCCAGCAGAAAAGATCCTACCCAAGGGGGCTACACCTTC TRBJ1-2 many TRBV6-2/TRBV6-3 -
CASSQPRGVGKAHNSPLHF TGTGCCAGCAGCCAACCTAGAGGGGTGGGGAAGGCCCATAATTCACCCCTCCACTTT TRBJ1-6 many TRBV7-2 -
CASVAGISYEQYF TGTGCCAGCGTAGCGGGGATTTCCTACGAGCAGTACTTC TRBJ2-7 - TRBV28 TRBD2
CATSDPLRVKNTEAFF TGTGCCACCAGCGACCCACTCCGGGTAAAGAACACTGAAGCTTTCTTT TRBJ1-1 many TRBV15 -
CASSPPGDTQYF TGCGCCAGCAGCCCACCGGGGGATACGCAGTATTTT TRBJ2-3 few TRBV5-1 -
CASSEDREIRGYTF TGTGCCAGCAGTGAAGATCGCGAGATCCGCGGCTACACCTTC TRBJ1-2 many TRBV25-1 -
CSARDFRLTGQGRYNEQFF TGCAGTGCTAGAGATTTTCGCCTAACTGGACAGGGGAGGTACAATGAGCAGTTCTTC TRBJ2-1 - TRBV20-1 TRBD1
CASSLVALHEQYF TGTGCCAGCAGTTTGGTAGCACTCCACGAGCAGTACTTC TRBJ2-7 many TRBV28 -
CSALQGSQAEAFF TGCAGCGCCCTACAGGGGAGTCAGGCTGAAGCTTTCTTT TRBJ1-1 - TRBV29-1 TRBD1